The clone carrying this T cell receptor (beta chain) has a handful of counts. Using a J-beta primer mix together with a sample-barcoded 5' primer, a second PCR was run for roughly 7 to 12 cycles. TCRdb reanalysed the 5' RACE reads using MiXCR and keeps one entry per CDR3 protein. The repertoire holds about 650,000 distinct CDR3 sequences, with less than 40% as singletons. This sample stems from a study of blood T cells in healthy people across ages. CDR1 is MNHNS, CDR2 SASEGT, per germline. The V end lost 6 bases, the J end lost 0 bases, and 23 bases lay between the germline ends. This CDR3 is built from 18 residues.

This chain uses TRBV6-1 with TRBJ1-1, with D tentatively TRBD1 (5 bases). Sequenced material: blood. The clonotype was recovered from a woman of 80 years or more in good health. Here the CDR3 reads CASSPLTGTAIMNTEAFF. CDR3 nucleotide sequence: TGTGCCAGCAGCCCCCTGACCGGGACGGCCATTATGAACACTGAAGCTTTCTTT.